This TCR beta chain was retrieved from a study of T-cell memory formation after mild COVID-19. TCRdb analysed the 5' RACE reads with MiXCR anew, one entry per CDR3 protein. The sample has more than 150,000 distinct CDR3 sequences, approximately 18% seen once; the top ten hold more than 3%. This clonotype was seen more than once but under ten times. In germline, CDR1 is DFQATT, CDR2 SNEGSKA (reference sequence). The CDR3 is 15 amino acids. Trimming cost V 1 base and J 5 bases, with 14 bases left between them. The sequence came from a man aged 18 to 30 who had mild COVID-19 (a few samples of this study predate the infection). Cell type and time point are not known. J is TRBJ2-2 and V is TRBV20-1, with D maybe TRBD2 (5 bases). The sample consisted of PBMCs or a T cell subset sorted from them (not recorded which). The CDR3 here is CSARVGGPKTGELFF. CDR3 bases: TGCAGTGCTAGAGTTGGCGGGCCAAAGACCGGGGAGCTGTTTTTT.